This TCR beta chain was sequenced for a study of cytotoxic CD8 clonotypes in ibrutinib-treated CLL. Assay used: immunoSEQ multiplex PCR; TCRdb lists only in-frame clones, some missing. Found here are about 69,000 clones, 80% of them singletons; the top ten hold around 7.6%. J lost 4 bases, V lost 9 bases, and 9 bases had no gene match. CDR1 SGHRS and CDR2 YFSETQ come from the germline V gene. The CDR3 totals 13 residues. This TCR was recovered from a human donor with chronic lymphocytic leukemia. The sequencing here drew on PBMCs, taken at disease progression, from a patient treated with ibrutinib. The chain employs TRBV5-1 and TRBJ2-7; 8 bases map to TRBD2. CDR3: CATRATSGYEQYF. As DNA, the CDR3 is TGCGCCACCAGGGCCACTAGCGGTTACGAGCAGTACTTC.